Described below is a single T cell receptor (beta chain) sequence and its context. Trimming left V 4 bases short and J 0 bases short, with 7 bases between. Germline V lookup: CDR1 SQVTM, CDR2 ANQGSEA. The CDR3 covers 13 residues. This record comes from a study of T cell changes during pregnancy in multiple sclerosis. Clones were read by immunoSEQ multiplex PCR, and TCRdb kept only the in-frame ones, dropping some. This table holds about 53,000 clones, under 95% found once. This chain joins TRBV29-1 and TRBJ1-3, with a weak D call TRBD1 (5 bases). Here the sequenced sample was CD8+ T cells from peripheral blood mononuclear cells, taken before pregnancy. This receptor was taken from a female donor with multiple sclerosis, enrolled in a pregnancy study. Here the CDR3 reads CSVVQGSGNTIYF. The DNA of the CDR3 is TGCAGCGTTGTTCAGGGCTCTGGAAACACCATATATTTT.